These 25 T cell receptor beta chains were all obtained from the same sample, sequenced in a study of cytomegalovirus exposure and HLA in healthy donors. Amplification used 60 Vbeta primers and 13 Jbeta primers. The method was immunoSEQ multiplex PCR; TCRdb's version includes in-frame clones alone and lacks a portion of them. The data show 90,000 to 110,000 clones, about 15% seen once. The specimen sequenced was PBMCs. The receptors derive from a female donor in good health and CMV-seronegative.

A few counts support this clone. V gene TRBV29-1 combines with J gene TRBJ1-2, with 7 nucleotides matching TRBD1. The V gene's germline CDR1 is SQVTM and CDR2 ANQGSEA. The trim removed 4 bases at V and 6 bases at J, leaving 5 bases unmatched. This CDR3 contains 12 residues. The CDR3 DNA is TGCAGCGTTGTAGGGGGCACGGATGGCTACACCTTC. Translating it yields CSVVGGTDGYTF.

This clone was seen a few times. The genes are TRBV9 and TRBJ2-7; D call uncertain. CDR3 length: 13 residues. Germline-derived CDR1 and CDR2 are SGDLS and YYNGEE. V gave up 4 bases and J gave up 5 bases, with 13 bases separating them. CDR3 protein: CASSPRIGNEQYF. The CDR3, as DNA: TGTGCCAGCAGCCCCAGGATAGGCAACGAGCAGTACTTC.

This clone turned up a few times. This chain connects TRBV6-6 to TRBJ2-1; 10 nucleotides line up with TRBD2. Trimming cost V 0 bases and J 2 bases; bases outside gene matches: 1. CDR1 is MNHNY, CDR2 SVGAGI, per germline (reference sequence). This CDR3 region has 16 residues. Written as DNA, the CDR3 is TGTGCCAGCAGTTACTCGAGCGGGGGGGCCTACAATGAGCAGTTCTTC. Translation: CASSYSSGGAYNEQFF.

This chain uses TRBV4-2 with TRBJ1-1; D remains unclear. V shed 0 bases and J shed 8 bases, with 13 bases lying between them. CDR1 is LGHNA and CDR2 is YNFKEQ in the germline V gene. The CDR3 is 14 amino acids. CDR3: CASSQDIAPQEAFF. The CDR3 DNA sequence: TGTGCCAGCAGCCAAGATATCGCCCCTCAGGAAGCTTTCTTT.

The chain has TRBV25-1 and TRBJ2-3; 10 nucleotides agree with TRBD2. This CDR3 region has 16 residues. The germline V gene has CDR1 MGHDK and CDR2 SYGVNS. V trimming: 4 bases; J trimming: 1 base; junction bases outside the gene matches: 5. The CDR3 region is CASSAPLAGGTDTQYF. CDR3 sequence (DNA): TGTGCCAGCAGTGCGCCTCTAGCGGGGGGCACAGATACGCAGTATTTT.

The chain joins TRBV25-1 to TRBJ2-1; D gene unclear. The ends were cut back, 3 bases at V and 6 bases at J, with 3 bases in the middle. Germline values: CDR1 MGHDK, CDR2 SYGVNS. The CDR3 contains 11 residues. Written as DNA, the CDR3 is TGTGCCAGCAGTGATAGCAATGAGCAGTTCTTC. It is translated as CASSDSNEQFF.

The count of this clone is one. V usage is TRBV4-3 and J usage is TRBJ2-7; 7 bases align to TRBD1. From germline, CDR1 is LGHNA and CDR2 YSLEER. V trimming: 4 bases; J trimming: 1 base; junction bases outside the gene matches: 4. The CDR3 sequence is 14 residues long. CDR3 loop: CASSPGQASYEQYF. DNA for the CDR3: TGCGCCAGCAGCCCCGGACAGGCTTCCTACGAGCAGTACTTC.

This sequence joins TRBV6-6 and TRBJ1-4; 7 nucleotides match TRBD1. V gave up 7 bases and J gave up 4 bases; unmatched junction bases: 9. Germline loops: CDR1 MNHNY, CDR2 SVGAGI (reference sequence). CDR3 length: 15 residues. The CDR3 region has the DNA TGTGCCAGCACCTATCGGGACAGTCTTAATGAAAAACTGTTTTTT. It yields the protein CASTYRDSLNEKLFF.

This clone was seen a few times. The V call is TRBV27, the J call TRBJ2-1; 8 nucleotides agree with TRBD1. Germline trimming cut 8 bases from V and 3 bases from J; bases unmatched to any gene: 6. The CDR3 is 14 amino acids. Germline CDR1 MNHEY, CDR2 SMNVEV (reference sequence). In nucleotides, the CDR3 is TGTGCCAGCGGCGACAGGGGTGGCTACAATGAGCAGTTCTTC. This encodes CASGDRGGYNEQFF.

This chain uses TRBV10-1 with TRBJ1-4; a weak D match, TRBD1 (6 bases). CDR1 WNHNN and CDR2 SYGVQD come from the germline V gene (reference sequence). V was clipped by 2 bases and J by 10 bases, with 14 bases between them. The CDR3 is 14 residues long. The CDR3 loop is CASSEARGSGKLFF. The CDR3 nucleotides are TGCGCCAGCAGTGAGGCCAGGGGTTCGGGAAAACTGTTTTTT.

V gene TRBV5-8 combines with J gene TRBJ2-5; perhaps TRBD2 as D (5 bases). V lost 4 bases and J 6 bases, leaving 13 bases between the germline ends. Looked up from germline, CDR1 is SGHTS and CDR2 is YDEGEE. The CDR3 spans 13 residues. The CDR3 is CASSGEGVQTQYF. The CDR3 nucleotides read TGTGCCAGCAGCGGAGAGGGTGTACAGACCCAGTACTTC.

The chain uses TRBV6-5 and TRBJ2-1, with D maybe TRBD1 (6 bases). CDR1 is MNHEY and CDR2 is SVGAGI in the germline V gene. The V end lost 2 bases, the J end lost 8 bases, and 19 bases lay between the germline ends. The CDR3 covers 16 residues. As DNA, the CDR3 is TGTGCCAGCAGTTACGCGACCCGTTACAGGGTCCATGAGCAGTTCTTC. Protein product: CASSYATRYRVHEQFF.

CDR3 in DNA: TGTGCCAGCAGAGAGCTCAGGGGGCGAGCTTTCTTT. Protein sequence: CASRELRGRAFF. The gene calls are TRBV28 and TRBJ1-1; TRBD1 aligns across 8 bases. Looked up from germline, CDR1 is MDHEN and CDR2 is SYDVKM. CDR3 length: 12 residues. The J segment lost 10 bases and the V segment lost 6 bases, leaving 7 bases of the junction unmatched.

This clone occurred a few times. V usage is TRBV6-6 and J usage is TRBJ1-2; 9 bases are a match to TRBD1. The germline V gene has CDR1 MNHNY and CDR2 SVGAGI (reference sequence). The CDR3 has 12 residues. The V and J ends lost 9 bases and 5 bases, in that order; junction bases with no gene match: 4. The chain's CDR3 is CASTGTGYGYTF. The CDR3 DNA sequence: TGTGCCAGTACCGGGACAGGGTATGGCTACACCTTC.

This clone was recorded a few times. The chain employs TRBV11-2 and TRBJ1-2; possibly TRBD1 for D (6 bases). V was shortened by 5 bases and J by 8 bases, with 15 bases between the two germline ends. The germline gives CDR1 SGHAT, CDR2 FQNNGV. The CDR3 contains 13 residues. The CDR3: CASSPWGPLGYTF. The CDR3, as DNA: TGTGCCAGCAGCCCGTGGGGGCCTCTAGGCTACACCTTC.

The chain recombines TRBV5-1 with TRBJ2-4; tentative D call: TRBD1 (7 bases). The CDR3 is 16 amino acids. V was pared by 4 bases and J by 3 bases, with 17 bases between. Germline CDR1 and CDR2: SGHRS and YFSETQ. DNA for the CDR3: TGCGCCAGCAGCATGTGGCAGGGGGGAGTCAAAAACATTCAGTACTTC. Amino acids: CASSMWQGGVKNIQYF.

This clone was seen ten or more times. This sample also contains other DNA sequences that code for the same CDR3. The gene calls are TRBV6-5 and TRBJ1-2, with 7 bases matching TRBD1. CDR1 is MNHEY and CDR2 is SVGAGI in the germline V gene. The CDR3 is made up of 14 amino acids. J was trimmed by 4 bases and V by 5 bases; bases with no gene match: 7. CDR3 sequence (DNA): TGTGCCAGCAGTCAGGACAGGTCTCCCTATGGCTACACCTTC. It is translated as CASSQDRSPYGYTF.

The chain carries TRBV5-8 and TRBJ2-3, with no clear D. Looked up from germline, CDR1 is SGHTS and CDR2 is YDEGEE. V dropped 0 bases and J dropped 2 bases, with 10 bases sitting between them. The CDR3 sequence is 15 residues long. CDR3 nucleotide sequence: TGTGCCAGCAGCTTGGCTACAGAATCCACAGATACGCAGTATTTT. Translating it yields CASSLATESTDTQYF.

This clone turned up a few times. V usage is TRBV4-1 and J usage is TRBJ2-7, with 8 bases that match TRBD2. The J segment lost 1 base and the V segment lost 5 bases, leaving 10 bases of the junction unmatched. The CDR3 runs 16 residues. Germline V gene sequence: CDR1 MGHRA, CDR2 YSYEKL. CDR3 loop: CASSLAALAGSYEQYF. The DNA of the CDR3 is TGCGCCAGCAGCTTGGCGGCGCTAGCGGGTTCCTACGAGCAGTACTTC.

This clone was seen a handful of times. The chain recombines TRBV30 with TRBJ1-4; D unclear. Looked up from germline, CDR1 is GTSNPN and CDR2 is SVGIG (reference sequence). V lost 3 bases, J lost 8 bases, and 10 bases lay in between. The CDR3 contains 12 residues. The CDR3 spells CAWSSGREKLFF. The CDR3 nucleotides are TGTGCCTGGAGCTCCGGGAGGGAAAAACTGTTTTTT.

This clone was observed a handful of times. The genes are TRBV27 and TRBJ2-7; a weak D match, TRBD1 (6 bases). Germline V lookup: CDR1 MNHEY, CDR2 SMNVEV (reference sequence). V dropped 2 bases and J dropped 5 bases, with 16 bases sitting between them. This CDR3 contains 15 residues. CDR3 protein: CASSLGGRAMDEQYF. The CDR3, as DNA: TGTGCCAGCAGTTTAGGGGGCAGGGCTATGGACGAGCAGTACTTC.

This clone was observed a few times. V and J are TRBV5-1 and TRBJ2-7, with a weak D call TRBD1 (6 bases). The germline V gene has CDR1 SGHRS and CDR2 YFSETQ. Trimming took off 1 base at V and 2 bases at J, with 7 bases between the two ends. The CDR3 loop spans 13 amino acids. The CDR3 DNA follows: TGCGCCAGCAGCTTGACAGGGACCTACGAGCAGTACTTC. Protein: CASSLTGTYEQYF.

V gene TRBV30 combines with J gene TRBJ1-2; no firm D call. Germline V lookup: CDR1 GTSNPN, CDR2 SVGIG (reference sequence). V shed 0 bases and J shed 6 bases, with 14 bases lying between them. The CDR3 totals 14 residues. The CDR3 spells CAWSVVPGSHGYTF. The CDR3 region has the DNA TGTGCCTGGAGTGTAGTACCCGGGAGCCATGGCTACACCTTC.

V and J are TRBV5-1 and TRBJ2-7; possible D gene TRBD2, 6 bases. Trimming pared 7 bases from V and 5 bases from J, leaving 28 bases between. The germline gives CDR1 SGHRS, CDR2 YFSETQ. The CDR3 sequence is 17 residues long. This CDR3 reads CASSGLGSVRGSHEQYF. CDR3 nucleotide sequence: TGCGCCAGCTCTGGGTTAGGGTCAGTACGGGGGTCGCACGAGCAGTACTTC. Full variable domain (rest looked up from reference TRBV5-1 and TRBJ2-7): KAGVTQTPRYLIKTRGQQVTLSCSPISGHRSVSWYQQTPGQGLQFLFEYFSETQRNKGNFPGRFSGRQFSNSRSEMNVSTLELGDSALYLCASSGLGSVRGSHEQYFGPGTRLTVT.

This clone was detected a few times. This chain joins TRBV14 and TRBJ2-7; 9 nucleotides line up with TRBD1. With V trimmed by 5 bases and J by 9 bases, 17 bases remained unmatched. From germline, CDR1 is SGHDN and CDR2 FVKESK. The CDR3 length is 16 residues. The CDR3 is CASSYSPGQGLLGQYF. The CDR3 DNA sequence: TGTGCCAGCAGCTATAGTCCGGGACAGGGTTTACTCGGGCAGTACTTC.